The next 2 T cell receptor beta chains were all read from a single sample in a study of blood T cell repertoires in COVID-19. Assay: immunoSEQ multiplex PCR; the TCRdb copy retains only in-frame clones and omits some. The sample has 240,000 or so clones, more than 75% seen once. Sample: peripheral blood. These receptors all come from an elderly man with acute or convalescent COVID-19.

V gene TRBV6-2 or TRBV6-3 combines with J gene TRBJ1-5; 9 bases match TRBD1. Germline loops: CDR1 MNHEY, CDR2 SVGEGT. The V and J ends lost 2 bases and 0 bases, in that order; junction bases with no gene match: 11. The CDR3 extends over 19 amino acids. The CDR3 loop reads CASSYSPGTGFPSNQPQHF. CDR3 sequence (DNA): TGTGCCAGCAGTTACAGCCCCGGGACAGGGTTCCCTAGCAATCAGCCCCAGCATTTT.

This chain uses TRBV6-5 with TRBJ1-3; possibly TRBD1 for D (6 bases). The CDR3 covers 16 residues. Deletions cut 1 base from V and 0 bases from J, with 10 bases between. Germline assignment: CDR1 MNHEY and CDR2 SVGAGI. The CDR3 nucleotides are TGTGCCAGCAGTTACTTTCAGGGGATCTCTGGAAACACCATATATTTT. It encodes CASSYFQGISGNTIYF.